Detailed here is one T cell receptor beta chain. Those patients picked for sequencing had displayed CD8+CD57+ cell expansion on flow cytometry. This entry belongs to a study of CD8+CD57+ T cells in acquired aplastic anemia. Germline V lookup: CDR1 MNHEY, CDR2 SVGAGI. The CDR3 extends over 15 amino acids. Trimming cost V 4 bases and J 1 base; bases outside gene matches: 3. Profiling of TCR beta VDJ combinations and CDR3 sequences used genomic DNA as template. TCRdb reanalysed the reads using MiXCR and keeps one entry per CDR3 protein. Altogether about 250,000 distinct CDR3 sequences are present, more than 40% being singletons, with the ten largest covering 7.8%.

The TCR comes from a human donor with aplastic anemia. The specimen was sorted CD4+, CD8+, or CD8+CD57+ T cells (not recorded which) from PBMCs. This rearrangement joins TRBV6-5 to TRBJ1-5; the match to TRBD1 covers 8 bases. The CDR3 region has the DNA TGTGCCAGCAGTTCGGACAGGGAGAGCAATCAGCCCCAGCATTTT. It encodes CASSSDRESNQPQHF.